This T cell receptor beta chain was obtained from a study of T-cell reconstitution after alpha-beta-depleted transplantation in children. As regards this clonotype: Antigen specificity is unknown.

Findings and caveats of the study: Surviving recipient T cells and thymic progenitors produced the high day-60 TCRbeta diversity seen in some patients. A year had passed since transplant, and T-cell counts and diversity by then came mostly from newly produced T cells. By about two months after transplant, alpha-beta T cells reportedly arose from several hundred graft clones that had expanded.

J lost 9 bases, V lost 6 bases, and 9 bases had no gene match. The germline V gene encodes CDR1 KGHSH and CDR2 LQKENI. The CDR3 sequence is 14 residues long. For TCRbeta, the library was prepared with unique molecular identifiers. TCRdb re-called the PCR reads with MiXCR, one entry per CDR3 protein. The repertoire consists of approximately 980,000 distinct CDR3 sequences, with around 30% occurring once and the leading ten covering roughly 31%. The TCR comes from a boy under three years old who had a stem cell transplant for SCID, so the T cells may come from the graft donor. V gene TRBV18 combines with J gene TRBJ2-1, with 9 bases identical to TRBD1. The source material was PBMCs, mostly from graft donor cells, sampled 360 days after TCRalphabeta/CD19-depleted stem cell transplant. Here the CDR3 reads CASSGDRVPGEQFF. CDR3 sequence (DNA): TGTGCCAGCTCCGGGGACAGGGTCCCGGGTGAGCAGTTCTTC.